This TCR beta chain derives from a study of T cell responses to AZD1222 COVID-19 vaccine. Sequencing was performed with immunoSEQ multiplex PCR; in TCRdb, only in-frame clones are kept and a portion is missing. The sample includes some 150,000 clones, around 89% of them seen just once. CDR1 and CDR2 (germline): SGHNT, YENEEA. This CDR3 is built from 16 residues. The V segment lost 5 bases and the J segment 1 base; nucleotides outside the gene matches: 3. The chain joins TRBV11-3 to TRBJ2-3; TRBD2 matches 13 bases. Sequencing was performed on peripheral blood, taken 28 days after the second AZD1222 dose. The origin of this receptor is an adult who received the AZD1222 COVID-19 vaccine. The CDR3: CASSPGLAGGTDTQYF. DNA for the CDR3: TGTGCCAGCAGCCCAGGACTAGCGGGGGGCACAGATACGCAGTATTTT.